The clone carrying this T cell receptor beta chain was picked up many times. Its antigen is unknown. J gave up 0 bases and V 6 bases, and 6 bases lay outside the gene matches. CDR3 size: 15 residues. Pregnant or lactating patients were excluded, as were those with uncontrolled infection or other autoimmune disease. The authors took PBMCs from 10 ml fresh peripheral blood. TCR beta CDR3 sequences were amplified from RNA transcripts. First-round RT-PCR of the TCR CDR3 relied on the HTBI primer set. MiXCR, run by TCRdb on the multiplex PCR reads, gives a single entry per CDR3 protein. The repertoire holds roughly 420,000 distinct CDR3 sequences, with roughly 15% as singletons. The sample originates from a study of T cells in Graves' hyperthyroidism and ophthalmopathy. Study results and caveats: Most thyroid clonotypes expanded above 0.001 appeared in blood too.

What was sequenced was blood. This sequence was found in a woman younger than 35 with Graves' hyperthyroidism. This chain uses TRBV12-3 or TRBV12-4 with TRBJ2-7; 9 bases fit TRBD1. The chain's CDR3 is CASSKGQGSSYEQYF. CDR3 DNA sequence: TGTGCCAGCAGCAAGGGACAGGGAAGCTCCTACGAGCAGTACTTC.